A selection of T cell receptor beta chains follows, all from one sample in a study of T cells after yellow fever vaccination. TCRdb re-called the 5' RACE reads with MiXCR, one entry per CDR3 protein. The table shows 300,000 to 400,000 distinct CDR3 sequences, with approximately 4% occurring only once. This specimen consisted of PBMCs, obtained 5 days after the yellow fever booster vaccination. The receptors here all came from a young man who received the YFV17D yellow fever vaccine. CDR3s include the opening cysteine and the closing phenylalanine or tryptophan. The D gene is left open where the match is weak. The size of a clone is reported for some rows only, either as once, few or many, or as a class for expanded clones.

D: TRBD1; V: TRBV4-3; length: 18; J: TRBJ2-3; size: few; DNA: TGCGCCAGCAGCCAAAGATTTGTACAGGGGTCGGGCACAGATACGCAGTATTTT; CDR3: CASSQRFVQGSGTDTQYF
D: -; V: TRBV3-1; length: 15; J: TRBJ2-6; size: few; DNA: TGTGCCAGCAGCCAAGGCAACTCTGGGGCCAACGTCCTGACTTTC; CDR3: CASSQGNSGANVLTF
D: -; V: TRBV11-2; length: 15; J: TRBJ2-3; size: many; DNA: TGTGCCAGCAGCTCGCCGGGACTGGGCACAGATACGCAGTATTTT; CDR3: CASSSPGLGTDTQYF
D: -; V: TRBV7-2; length: 16; J: TRBJ2-3; size: many; DNA: TGTGCCAGCAGCTTAAACGGGCTATCTAGCACAGATACGCAGTATTTT; CDR3: CASSLNGLSSTDTQYF
D: -; V: TRBV5-1; length: 13; J: TRBJ2-2; size: few; DNA: TGCGCCAGCCTCGTCAGTGACGCCGGGGAGCTGTTTTTT; CDR3: CASLVSDAGELFF
D: -; V: TRBV29-1; length: 12; J: TRBJ1-2; size: -; DNA: TGCAGCGTGACAGGCTCCTCCTATGGCTACACCTTC; CDR3: CSVTGSSYGYTF
D: -; V: TRBV27; length: 16; J: TRBJ2-5; size: few; DNA: TGTGCCAGCAGTTTACGGCAGCCTCCGTACCAAGAGACCCAGTACTTC; CDR3: CASSLRQPPYQETQYF
D: -; V: TRBV6-6; length: 15; J: TRBJ2-2; size: many; DNA: TGTGCCAGCAGTCCCCCCCCAGGGTTTGCCGGGGAGCTGTTTTTT; CDR3: CASSPPPGFAGELFF
D: TRBD2; V: TRBV7-7; length: 15; J: TRBJ2-3; size: few; DNA: TGTGCCAGCAGCTTAGGCGGGGGGGCAGAAGATACGCAGTATTTT; CDR3: CASSLGGGAEDTQYF
D: -; V: TRBV5-1; length: 15; J: TRBJ2-1; size: -; DNA: TGCGCCAGCAGCTTGGAGGCAGCGGTTTACAATGAGCAGTTCTTC; CDR3: CASSLEAAVYNEQFF
D: TRBD1; V: TRBV10-3; length: 15; J: TRBJ2-3; size: many; DNA: TGTGCCATCAGCTTGACAGGGGTGGACACAGATACGCAGTATTTT; CDR3: CAISLTGVDTDTQYF
D: -; V: TRBV6-2/TRBV6-3; length: 14; J: TRBJ2-5; size: many; DNA: TGTGCCAGCAGTCGTCACACGGACGCAGCGGCCCAGTACTTC; CDR3: CASSRHTDAAAQYF
D: -; V: TRBV5-5; length: 14; J: TRBJ2-2; size: few; DNA: TGTGCCAGCAGCTCCCCTACTATCCCCGGGGAGCTGTTTTTT; CDR3: CASSSPTIPGELFF
D: TRBD2; V: TRBV4-1; length: 17; J: TRBJ2-7; size: -; DNA: TGCGCCAGCAGCCTGAAGGATTCTAGCGGGGGATCCAACGAGCAGTACTTC; CDR3: CASSLKDSSGGSNEQYF
D: TRBD2; V: TRBV10-3; length: 15; J: TRBJ2-1; size: many; DNA: TGTGCCATCAGTGATCGGACTAGCGTCTACAATGAGCAGTTCTTC; CDR3: CAISDRTSVYNEQFF
D: -; V: TRBV7-2; length: 20; J: TRBJ1-4; size: many; DNA: TGTGCCAGCAGCTCCGAGCCGACCGGGACAAGCCTCTGTGAAAATGAAAAACTGTTTTTT; CDR3: CASSSEPTGTSLCENEKLFF
D: -; V: TRBV5-1; length: 17; J: TRBJ2-1; size: many; DNA: TGCGCCAGCAGTTCCGTGCCCGGGACCCCTCAGGCCAATGAGCAGTTCTTC; CDR3: CASSSVPGTPQANEQFF
D: TRBD1; V: TRBV5-1; length: 15; J: TRBJ1-5; size: few; DNA: TGCGCCAGCAGCCTACGGACAGGGTGGGATCAGCCCCAGCATTTT; CDR3: CASSLRTGWDQPQHF
D: -; V: TRBV6-5; length: 14; J: TRBJ1-5; size: -; DNA: TGTGCCAGCAGTTACGGTAAAGGGAACCAGCCCCAGCATTTT; CDR3: CASSYGKGNQPQHF
D: -; V: TRBV7-7; length: 14; J: TRBJ2-3; size: few; DNA: TGTGCCAGCAGCCCGGGCCATCGCGGGGATACGCAGTATTTT; CDR3: CASSPGHRGDTQYF
D: -; V: TRBV5-1; length: 13; J: TRBJ1-6; size: many; DNA: TGCGCCAGCACCCGGGACGGCAATTCACCCCTCCACTTT; CDR3: CASTRDGNSPLHF
D: -; V: TRBV27; length: 16; J: TRBJ1-6; size: many; DNA: TGTGCCAGCAGTTTCTACCCAGGGGAGACGACTTCACCCCTCCACTTT; CDR3: CASSFYPGETTSPLHF
D: -; V: TRBV11-2; length: 14; J: TRBJ2-4; size: many; DNA: TGTGCCAGCAGCTTAGGGCGGCGGACAAACATTCAGTACTTC; CDR3: CASSLGRRTNIQYF
D: -; V: TRBV7-6; length: 13; J: TRBJ1-2; size: many; DNA: TGTGCCAGCAGCTCCCCGGACCACTATGGCTACACCTTC; CDR3: CASSSPDHYGYTF
D: -; V: TRBV30; length: 13; J: TRBJ1-6; size: -; DNA: TGTGCCTGGAGGGACTTCCCCGGTTCACCCCTCCACTTT; CDR3: CAWRDFPGSPLHF
D: -; V: TRBV29-1; length: 15; J: TRBJ1-1; size: -; DNA: TGCAGCGTTGAAGATCTTTCATCGGGGGGCACTGAAGCTTTCTTT; CDR3: CSVEDLSSGGTEAFF
D: -; V: TRBV20-1; length: 13; J: TRBJ2-1; size: few; DNA: TGCAGTGCTAGTTTGGGGACCAACAATGAGCAGTTCTTC; CDR3: CSASLGTNNEQFF
D: -; V: TRBV6-5; length: 12; J: TRBJ2-3; size: -; DNA: TGTGCCAGCAGTACTAGGTGGGATACGCAGTATTTT; CDR3: CASSTRWDTQYF
D: TRBD1; V: TRBV11-1; length: 16; J: TRBJ2-1; size: -; DNA: TGTGCCAGCAGCCCCCGCTCGGGACAGGGTTACAATGAGCAGTTCTTC; CDR3: CASSPRSGQGYNEQFF
D: -; V: TRBV24-1; length: 14; J: TRBJ2-3; size: few; DNA: TGTGCCACCGGACGGAGGGATAGCACAGATACGCAGTATTTT; CDR3: CATGRRDSTDTQYF
D: TRBD1; V: TRBV7-6; length: 14; J: TRBJ2-7; size: few; DNA: TGTGCCAGCAGCTTAGACAGGGGGGCTCGCGAGCAGTACTTC; CDR3: CASSLDRGAREQYF
D: -; V: TRBV27; length: 16; J: TRBJ1-1; size: many; DNA: TGTGCCAGCAGTTTATCGGTGGGGGCTGTTGGCACTGAAGCTTTCTTT; CDR3: CASSLSVGAVGTEAFF
D: -; V: TRBV10-3; length: 11; J: TRBJ1-2; size: many; DNA: TGTGCCATCAGCGAGAGCTATGGCTACACCTTC; CDR3: CAISESYGYTF
D: -; V: TRBV4-3; length: 14; J: TRBJ2-3; size: few; DNA: TGCGCCAGCAGCCACCAGGGCCCCACAGATACGCAGTATTTT; CDR3: CASSHQGPTDTQYF
D: -; V: TRBV5-1; length: 15; J: TRBJ2-3; size: many; DNA: TGCGCCAGCAGCGTACCGGGCCCAGATGAGGATACGCAGTATTTT; CDR3: CASSVPGPDEDTQYF
D: TRBD1; V: TRBV25-1; length: 15; J: TRBJ2-7; size: -; DNA: TGTGCCAGCAGTGAATGGGGACAGGGGGCGCGGGAGCAGTACTTC; CDR3: CASSEWGQGAREQYF
D: -; V: TRBV4-1; length: 16; J: TRBJ1-1; size: many; DNA: TGCGCCAGCAGCCAACCCAGGAACCCCGAGAACACTGAAGCTTTCTTT; CDR3: CASSQPRNPENTEAFF
D: TRBD2; V: TRBV12-5; length: 16; J: TRBJ2-1; size: few; DNA: TGTGCTAGTGGTTTGGTAATAGGCGGGGGGCTTAATGAGCAGTTCTTC; CDR3: CASGLVIGGGLNEQFF
D: -; V: TRBV3-1; length: 13; J: TRBJ2-1; size: -; DNA: TGTGCCAGCAGCCAAGATCTTAACAATGAGCAGTTCTTC; CDR3: CASSQDLNNEQFF
D: -; V: TRBV27; length: 15; J: TRBJ1-5; size: many; DNA: TGTGCCAGCAGTGGGTTGAGGGGCGCGGGAAAGCCCCAGCATTTT; CDR3: CASSGLRGAGKPQHF
D: -; V: TRBV24-1; length: 13; J: TRBJ1-5; size: -; DNA: TGTGCCACCAGTGATTCCAATCGGGGGTCCCAGCATTTT; CDR3: CATSDSNRGSQHF
D: -; V: TRBV5-4; length: 10; J: TRBJ2-7; size: -; DNA: TGTGCCAGCAGCCCTCCCGAGCAGTACTTC; CDR3: CASSPPEQYF
D: -; V: TRBV6-5; length: 15; J: TRBJ1-1; size: -; DNA: TGTGCCAGCACCCCCTGGGAGCCTATCCACACTGAAGCTTTCTTT; CDR3: CASTPWEPIHTEAFF
D: -; V: TRBV20-1; length: 14; J: TRBJ1-5; size: few; DNA: TGCAGTGCTCTACGGGGGGTCAGCAATCAGCCCCAGCATTTT; CDR3: CSALRGVSNQPQHF
D: -; V: TRBV5-1; length: 14; J: TRBJ2-1; size: -; DNA: TGCGCCAGCAGCTTTTACGGGTCCTACAATGAGCAGTTCTTC; CDR3: CASSFYGSYNEQFF
D: -; V: TRBV18; length: 13; J: TRBJ2-5; size: many; DNA: TGTGCCAGCTCCCGGGGAGTTGAAGAGACCCAGTACTTC; CDR3: CASSRGVEETQYF
D: TRBD2; V: TRBV19; length: 16; J: TRBJ2-1; size: -; DNA: TGTGCCAGTATGGCAGCCGGGACTAGCGGGGTTTATGAGCAGTTCTTC; CDR3: CASMAAGTSGVYEQFF
D: TRBD2; V: TRBV9; length: 17; J: TRBJ2-2; size: -; DNA: TGTGCCAGCAGCACCGGACTAGCGGGGGACCTCACCGGGGAGCTGTTTTTT; CDR3: CASSTGLAGDLTGELFF
D: TRBD1; V: TRBV4-3; length: 15; J: TRBJ1-2; size: -; DNA: TGCGCCAGCAGCCCAAATCCAGGACAGGGGCTTGGCTACACCTTC; CDR3: CASSPNPGQGLGYTF
D: TRBD2; V: TRBV5-4; length: 15; J: TRBJ2-1; size: -; DNA: TGTGCCAGCAGGCCTCCCGGGGGGGCCACCGTTGAGCAGTTCTTC; CDR3: CASRPPGGATVEQFF
D: TRBD2; V: TRBV7-2; length: 15; J: TRBJ2-3; size: few; DNA: TGTGCCAGCAGCTCCCTGGGGGGGGGCACAGATACGCAGTATTTT; CDR3: CASSSLGGGTDTQYF
D: TRBD2; V: TRBV7-8; length: 15; J: TRBJ2-3; size: many; DNA: TGTGCCAGCAGCTTACAGCGGGGGGGCCGAGATACGCAGTATTTT; CDR3: CASSLQRGGRDTQYF
D: -; V: TRBV5-4; length: 14; J: TRBJ1-2; size: few; DNA: TGTGCCAGCAGCGCCTACAAGGACTTCTATGGCTACACCTTC; CDR3: CASSAYKDFYGYTF
D: -; V: TRBV6-5; length: 15; J: TRBJ2-6; size: few; DNA: TGTGCCAGCAGTTATTGGGGATCTGGGGCCAACGTCCTGACTTTC; CDR3: CASSYWGSGANVLTF
D: TRBD1; V: TRBV18; length: 13; J: TRBJ1-6; size: -; DNA: TGTGCCAGCTCATCGACAGGGTACTCACCCCTCCACTTT; CDR3: CASSSTGYSPLHF
D: -; V: TRBV4-2; length: 16; J: TRBJ2-5; size: many; DNA: TGTGCCAGCAGCCAGTCGTGGGCCTTAACGGGAGAGACCCAGTACTTC; CDR3: CASSQSWALTGETQYF
D: TRBD1; V: TRBV3-1; length: 16; J: TRBJ2-2; size: few; DNA: TGTGCCAGCAGCCAAGAACAGGGGGTAGACACCGGGGAGCTGTTTTTT; CDR3: CASSQEQGVDTGELFF